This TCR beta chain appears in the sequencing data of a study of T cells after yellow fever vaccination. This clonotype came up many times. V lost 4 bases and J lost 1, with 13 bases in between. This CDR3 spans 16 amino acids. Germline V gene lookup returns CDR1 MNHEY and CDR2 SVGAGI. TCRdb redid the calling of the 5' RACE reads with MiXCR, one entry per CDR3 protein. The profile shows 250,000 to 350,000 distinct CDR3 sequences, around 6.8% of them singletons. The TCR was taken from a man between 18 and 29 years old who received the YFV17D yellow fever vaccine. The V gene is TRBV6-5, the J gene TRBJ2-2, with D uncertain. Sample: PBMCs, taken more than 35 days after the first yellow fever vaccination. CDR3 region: CASSSMAARNTGELFF. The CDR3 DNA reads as TGTGCCAGCAGTTCTATGGCGGCCAGGAACACCGGGGAGCTGTTTTTT.